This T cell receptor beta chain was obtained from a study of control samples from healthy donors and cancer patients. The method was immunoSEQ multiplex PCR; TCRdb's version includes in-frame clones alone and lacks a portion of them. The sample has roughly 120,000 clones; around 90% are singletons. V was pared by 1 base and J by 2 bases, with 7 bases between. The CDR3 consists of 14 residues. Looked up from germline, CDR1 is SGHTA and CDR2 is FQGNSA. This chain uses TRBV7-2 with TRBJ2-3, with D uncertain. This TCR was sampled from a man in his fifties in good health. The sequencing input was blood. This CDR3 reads CASSLGGFTDTQYF. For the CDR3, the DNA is TGTGCCAGCAGCTTAGGTGGGTTCACAGATACGCAGTATTTT.